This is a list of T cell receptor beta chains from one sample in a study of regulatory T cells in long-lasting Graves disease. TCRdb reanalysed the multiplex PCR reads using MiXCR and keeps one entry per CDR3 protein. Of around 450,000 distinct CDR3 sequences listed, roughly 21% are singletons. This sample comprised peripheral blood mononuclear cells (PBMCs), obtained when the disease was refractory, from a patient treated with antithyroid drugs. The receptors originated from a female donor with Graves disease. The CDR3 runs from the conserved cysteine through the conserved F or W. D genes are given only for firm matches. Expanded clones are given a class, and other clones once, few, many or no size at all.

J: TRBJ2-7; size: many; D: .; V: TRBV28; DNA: TGTGCCAGCAGTTTACGGGGGAGGACCTACGAGCAGTACTTC; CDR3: CASSLRGRTYEQYF
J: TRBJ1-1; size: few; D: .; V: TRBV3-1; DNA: TGTGCCAGCAGCCAAGAGGGAGGAGATAACACTGAAGCTTTCTTT; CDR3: CASSQEGGDNTEAFF
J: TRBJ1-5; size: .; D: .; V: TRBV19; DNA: TGTGCCAGTAGTATGATAGGTCCCAACGGCCAGCCCCAGCATTTT; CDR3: CASSMIGPNGQPQHF
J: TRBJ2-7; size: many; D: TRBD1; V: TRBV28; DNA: TGTGCCAGCAGATACCTCGGACAGGGGGCTTACGAGCAGTACTTC; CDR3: CASRYLGQGAYEQYF
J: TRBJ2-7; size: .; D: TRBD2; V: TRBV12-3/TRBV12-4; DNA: TGTGCCAGCAGTCATAGCGGGAGGAGCTCCTACGAGCAGTACTTC; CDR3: CASSHSGRSSYEQYF
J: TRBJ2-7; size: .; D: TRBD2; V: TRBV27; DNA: TGTGCCAGCAGCTTTTTAGTGGCAGGGAGGGCCGAGCAGTACTTC; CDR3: CASSFLVAGRAEQYF
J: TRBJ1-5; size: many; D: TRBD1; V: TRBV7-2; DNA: TGTGCCAGCAGCTTAATCCGACAGGGGGGCGGCAATCAGCCCCAGCATTTT; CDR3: CASSLIRQGGGNQPQHF
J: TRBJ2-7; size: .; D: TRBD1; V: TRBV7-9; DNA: TGTGCCAGCAGCTTAGACTTGTTACAGGGGACCCCCTACGAGCAGTACTTC; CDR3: CASSLDLLQGTPYEQYF
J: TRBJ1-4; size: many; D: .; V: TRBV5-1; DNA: TGCGCCAGCAGCTTCAGGGGATTTGGCGAAAAACTGTTTTTT; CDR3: CASSFRGFGEKLFF
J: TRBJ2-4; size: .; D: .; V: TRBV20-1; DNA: TGCAGTGCTAGTACTGCAGCCAAAAACATTCAGTACTTC; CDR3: CSASTAAKNIQYF
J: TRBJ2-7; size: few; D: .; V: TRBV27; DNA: TGTGCCAGCAGTTTGACCGGAGACGCCCCCTACGAGCAGTACTTC; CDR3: CASSLTGDAPYEQYF
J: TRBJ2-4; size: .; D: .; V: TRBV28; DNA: TGTGCCAGCAGCCCAGTAGGGACAGCCAAAAACATTCAGTACTTC; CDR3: CASSPVGTAKNIQYF
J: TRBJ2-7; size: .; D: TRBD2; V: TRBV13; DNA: TGTGCCAGCAGCTCCCTAGCGGGAGGGCGCTACGAGCAGTACTTC; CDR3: CASSSLAGGRYEQYF
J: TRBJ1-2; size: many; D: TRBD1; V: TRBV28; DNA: TGTGCCTCCGGGACAGGGGGGAGTTGGGGCCATGGCTACACCTTC; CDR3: CASGTGGSWGHGYTF
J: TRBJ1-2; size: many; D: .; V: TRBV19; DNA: TGTGCCAGTAGTATCGGTAACCCAGCTAACTATGGCTACACCTTC; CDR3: CASSIGNPANYGYTF
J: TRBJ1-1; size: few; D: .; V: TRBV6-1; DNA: TGTGCCAGCAGTGAACTGGGGGCGCGTACTGAAGCTTTCTTT; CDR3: CASSELGARTEAFF
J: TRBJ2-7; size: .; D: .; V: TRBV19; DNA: TGTGCCAGTAGCCCGGGGGCAGCGTACTCCTACGAGCAGTACTTC; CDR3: CASSPGAAYSYEQYF
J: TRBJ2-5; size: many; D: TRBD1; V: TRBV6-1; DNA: TGTGCCAGCAATTTGGGACAGCAAGAGACCCAGTACTTC; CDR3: CASNLGQQETQYF
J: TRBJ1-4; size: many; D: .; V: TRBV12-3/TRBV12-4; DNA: TGTGCCAGCAGTTCAACATACCCTAATGAAAAACTGTTTTTT; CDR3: CASSSTYPNEKLFF
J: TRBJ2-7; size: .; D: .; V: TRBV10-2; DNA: TGCGCCAGCAGTGACCCCAGGGGCGCCATCTACGAGCAGTACTTC; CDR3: CASSDPRGAIYEQYF
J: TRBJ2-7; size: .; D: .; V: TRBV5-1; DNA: TGCGCCAGCAGCTCCCCGGGCGTCGAGCAGTACTTC; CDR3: CASSSPGVEQYF
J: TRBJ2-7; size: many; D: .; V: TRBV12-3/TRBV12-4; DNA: TGTGCCAGCAGTTTAGTCAGATACGAGCAGTACTTC; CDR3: CASSLVRYEQYF
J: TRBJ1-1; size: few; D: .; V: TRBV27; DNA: TGTGCCAGCAGTTTTCAAAAGAACACTGAAGCTTTCTTT; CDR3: CASSFQKNTEAFF
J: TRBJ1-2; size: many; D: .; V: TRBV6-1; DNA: TGTGCCAGCAGTGAAGTGTCGCGGACTACAGGCTACACCTTC; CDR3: CASSEVSRTTGYTF
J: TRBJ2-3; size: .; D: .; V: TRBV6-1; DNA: TGTGCCAGCAGGACACCCCGGGGAAAGAGACCTAGAACCGACACAGATACGCAGTATTTT; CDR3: CASRTPRGKRPRTDTDTQYF
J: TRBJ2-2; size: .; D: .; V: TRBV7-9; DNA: TGTGCCAGCGGGTCCGGCGGGGCCGGGGAGCTGTTTTTT; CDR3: CASGSGGAGELFF
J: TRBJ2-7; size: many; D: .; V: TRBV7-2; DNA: TGTGCCAGCAGCTTAGGGGGGGCCCCCTCCTACGAGCAGTACTTC; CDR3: CASSLGGAPSYEQYF
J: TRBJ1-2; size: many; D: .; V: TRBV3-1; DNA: TGTGCCAGCAGCCAAGAGGGGACAACCCTCTATGGCTACACCTTC; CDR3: CASSQEGTTLYGYTF
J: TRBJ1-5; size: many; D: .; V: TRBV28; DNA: TGTGCCAGCAGCCCTCTGGGGCCCCAGCATTTT; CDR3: CASSPLGPQHF
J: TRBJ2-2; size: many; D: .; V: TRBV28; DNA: TGTGCCAGCACCCTAGGGGGTAGCCTGGGGCTGTTTTTT; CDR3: CASTLGGSLGLFF
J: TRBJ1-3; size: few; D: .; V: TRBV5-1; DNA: TGCGCCAGCAGCGGAGGAGTATCTGGAAACACCATATATTTT; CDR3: CASSGGVSGNTIYF
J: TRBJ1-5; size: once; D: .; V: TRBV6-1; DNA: TGTGCCGCAAGTTGGTATGAGAGCAATCAGCCCCAGCATTTT; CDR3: CAASWYESNQPQHF
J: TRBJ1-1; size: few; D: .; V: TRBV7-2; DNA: TGTGCCAGCAGTAAGGGGCCGGACTTCGAAGCTTTCTTT; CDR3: CASSKGPDFEAFF
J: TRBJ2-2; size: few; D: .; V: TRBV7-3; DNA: TGTGCCAGCAGCTTAACGTCTGGGACACCCTATTCCGGGGAGCTGTTTTTT; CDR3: CASSLTSGTPYSGELFF
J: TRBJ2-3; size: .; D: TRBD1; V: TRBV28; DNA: TGTGCCAGCAGTTCGACCGGGACAGGGGCTAGCACAGATACGCAGTATTTT; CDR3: CASSSTGTGASTDTQYF
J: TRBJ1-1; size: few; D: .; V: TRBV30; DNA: TGTGCCTGGAGTAACGGGAGAATGAACACTGAAGCTTTCTTT; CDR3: CAWSNGRMNTEAFF
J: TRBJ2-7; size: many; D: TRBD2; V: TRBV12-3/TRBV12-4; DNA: TGTGCCAGCAGTTCAAGACTAGCGGACTCCTACGAGCAGTACTTC; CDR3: CASSSRLADSYEQYF
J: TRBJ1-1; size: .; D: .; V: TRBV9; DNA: TGTGCCAGCAGCGTAGAATATCGGAACACTGAAGCTTTCTTT; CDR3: CASSVEYRNTEAFF
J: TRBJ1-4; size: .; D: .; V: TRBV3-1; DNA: TGTGCCAGCAGTACCCATCGGTCAACTAATGAAAAACTGTTTTTT; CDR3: CASSTHRSTNEKLFF
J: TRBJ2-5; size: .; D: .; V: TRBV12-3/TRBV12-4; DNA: TGTGCCAGCACTCCCGACTACTCAGAAGAGACCCAGTACTTC; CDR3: CASTPDYSEETQYF
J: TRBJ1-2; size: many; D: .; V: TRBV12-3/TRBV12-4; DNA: TGTGCCAGCAGTCGGACCCTGAGGGGTGGCTACACCTTC; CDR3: CASSRTLRGGYTF
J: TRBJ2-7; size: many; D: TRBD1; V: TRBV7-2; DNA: TGTGCCAGCAGCCCGGGACAGGGGGCCTACGAGCAGTACTTC; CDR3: CASSPGQGAYEQYF
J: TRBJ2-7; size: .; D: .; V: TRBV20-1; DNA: TGCAGTGCTAGAGCCCTTAGGAGCTCCTACGAGCAGTACTTC; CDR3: CSARALRSSYEQYF
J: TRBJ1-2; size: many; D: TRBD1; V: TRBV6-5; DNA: TGTGCCAGCAGTTACCAGGGGGAAAACTATGGCTACACCTTC; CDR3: CASSYQGENYGYTF